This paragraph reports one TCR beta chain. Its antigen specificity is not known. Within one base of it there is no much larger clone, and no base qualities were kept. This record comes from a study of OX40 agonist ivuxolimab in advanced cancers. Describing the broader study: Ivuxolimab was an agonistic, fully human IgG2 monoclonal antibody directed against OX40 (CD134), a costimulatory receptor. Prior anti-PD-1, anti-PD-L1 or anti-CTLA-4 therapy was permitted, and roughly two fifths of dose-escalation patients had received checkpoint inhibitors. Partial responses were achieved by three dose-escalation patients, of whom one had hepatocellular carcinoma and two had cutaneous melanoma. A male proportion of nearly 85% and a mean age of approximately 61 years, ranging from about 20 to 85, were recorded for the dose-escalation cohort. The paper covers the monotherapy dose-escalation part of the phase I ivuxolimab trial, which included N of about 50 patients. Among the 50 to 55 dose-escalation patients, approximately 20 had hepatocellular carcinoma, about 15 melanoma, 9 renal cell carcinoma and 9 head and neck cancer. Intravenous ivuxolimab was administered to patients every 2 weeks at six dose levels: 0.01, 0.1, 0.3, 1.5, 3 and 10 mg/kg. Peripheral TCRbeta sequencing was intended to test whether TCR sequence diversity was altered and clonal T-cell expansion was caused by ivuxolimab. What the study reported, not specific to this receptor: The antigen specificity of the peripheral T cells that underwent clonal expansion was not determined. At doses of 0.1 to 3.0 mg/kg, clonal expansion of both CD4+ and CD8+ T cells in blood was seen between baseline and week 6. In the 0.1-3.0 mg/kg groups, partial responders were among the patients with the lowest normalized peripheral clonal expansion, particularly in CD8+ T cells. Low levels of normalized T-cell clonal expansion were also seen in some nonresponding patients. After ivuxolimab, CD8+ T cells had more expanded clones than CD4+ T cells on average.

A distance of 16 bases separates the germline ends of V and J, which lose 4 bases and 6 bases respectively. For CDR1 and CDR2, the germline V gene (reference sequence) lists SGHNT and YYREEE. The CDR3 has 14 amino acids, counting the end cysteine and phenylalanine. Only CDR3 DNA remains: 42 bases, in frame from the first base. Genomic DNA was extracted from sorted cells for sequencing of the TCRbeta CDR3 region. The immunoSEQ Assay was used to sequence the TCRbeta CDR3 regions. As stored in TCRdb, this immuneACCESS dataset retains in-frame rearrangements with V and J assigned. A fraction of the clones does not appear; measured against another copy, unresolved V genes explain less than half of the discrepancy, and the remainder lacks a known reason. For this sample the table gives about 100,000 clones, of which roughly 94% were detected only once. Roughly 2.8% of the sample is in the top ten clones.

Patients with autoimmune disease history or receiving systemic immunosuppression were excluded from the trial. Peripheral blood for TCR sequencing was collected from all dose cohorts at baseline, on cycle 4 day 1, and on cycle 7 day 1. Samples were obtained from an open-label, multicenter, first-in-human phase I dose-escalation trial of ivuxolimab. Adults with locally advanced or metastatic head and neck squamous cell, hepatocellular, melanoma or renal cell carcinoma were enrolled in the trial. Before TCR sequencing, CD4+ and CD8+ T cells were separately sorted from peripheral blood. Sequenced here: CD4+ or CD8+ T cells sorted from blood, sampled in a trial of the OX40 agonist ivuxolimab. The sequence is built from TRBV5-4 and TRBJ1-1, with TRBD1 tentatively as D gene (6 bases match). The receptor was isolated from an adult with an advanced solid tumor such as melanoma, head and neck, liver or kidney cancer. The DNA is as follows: TGTGCCAGCAGCCCCCAAAGGGGGTCTGCTGAAGCTTTCTTT. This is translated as CASSPQRGSAEAFF.